The 3 T cell receptor beta chains listed next were all sequenced from one sample in a study of T cells after yellow fever vaccination. MiXCR, applied by TCRdb to the 5' RACE reads, yields one record per CDR3 protein. The data contain under 200,000 distinct CDR3 sequences, around 7.2% of them singletons. Sequences were derived from CD4+ T cells sorted from PBMCs, sampled 4 to 6 days after the first yellow fever vaccination. The source is a man between 18 and 35 years old who received the YFV17D yellow fever vaccine.

This sequence joins TRBV9 and TRBJ1-1; D unresolved. Deletions cut 1 base from V and 3 bases from J, with 13 bases between. There are 15 residues in the CDR3. Germline V gene sequence: CDR1 SGDLS, CDR2 YYNGEE. CDR3 nucleotide sequence: TGTGCCAGCAGCGTAAATTACGGGGTCGACACTGAAGCTTTCTTT. Protein: CASSVNYGVDTEAFF.

This sequence joins TRBV12-3 or TRBV12-4 and TRBJ1-1, with TRBD1 matching over 9 bases. V lost 6 bases to trimming and J lost 0 bases; unmatched junction nucleotides: 11. The CDR3 has 17 amino acids. The CDR3 bases are TGTGCCAGCAGGTCGAGTTTACAGGGGGCAATGAACACTGAAGCTTTCTTT. Amino acid sequence: CASRSSLQGAMNTEAFF.

Ten or more counts support this clonotype. This chain uses TRBV7-2 with TRBJ2-5, with a possible D match to TRBD2 (6 bases). Germline CDR1 is SGHTA and CDR2 is FQGNSA. The CDR3 totals 14 residues. V was trimmed by 4 bases and J by 1 base, leaving 10 bases between them. The CDR3 DNA follows: TGTGCCAGCAGCTATGGGACTTTCCAAGAGACCCAGTACTTC. Protein: CASSYGTFQETQYF.